The rows below give T cell receptor beta chains drawn from one sample of a study of T-cell memory formation after mild COVID-19. TCRdb re-derived calls from the 5' RACE reads in MiXCR, one entry per CDR3 protein. The sample yields 75,000 to 95,000 distinct CDR3 sequences, less than 15% seen once. Material for sequencing was PBMCs or a T cell subset sorted from them (not recorded which). The receptors here all came from a man younger than 30 who had mild COVID-19 (a few samples of this study predate the infection). Cell type and time point are not known. The CDR3 runs from the conserved cysteine through the conserved F or W. The D gene is left open where the match is weak. The size of a clone is reported for some rows only, either as once, few or many, or as a class for expanded clones.

J | D | size | V | DNA | CDR3
TRBJ1-1 | . | few | TRBV5-1 | TGCGCCAGCAGCTTAAACAGCAACACTGAAGCTTTCTTT | CASSLNSNTEAFF
TRBJ2-3 | . | . | TRBV27 | TGTGCCAGCAGTTTATTGGGGCGGCTGGATACGCAGTATTTT | CASSLLGRLDTQYF
TRBJ2-5 | . | . | TRBV29-1 | TGCAGCGTTGAAGATCTCCAGGGTCAAGAGACCCAGTACTTC | CSVEDLQGQETQYF
TRBJ2-7 | . | few | TRBV6-6 | TGTGCCAGCATCCCCACCCCAGGGATCGGGCAGTACTTC | CASIPTPGIGQYF
TRBJ1-2 | . | few | TRBV12-3/TRBV12-4 | TGTGCCAGCAGCCGTATCCCGCCTACACGCGGCTACACCTTC | CASSRIPPTRGYTF
TRBJ2-6 | TRBD1 | few | TRBV18 | TGTGCCAGCTCACCTCGGACAGGGTTCCGCTCTGGGGCCAACGTCCTGACTTTC | CASSPRTGFRSGANVLTF
TRBJ2-1 | TRBD1 | few | TRBV4-1 | TGCGCCAGCAGGCCCGGGACAGGGGGCGGGGATGAGCAGTTCTTC | CASRPGTGGGDEQFF
TRBJ2-5 | TRBD2 | . | TRBV3-1 | TGTGCCAGCAGCCAGCGACGCGGGGGGGCCGAGACCCAGTACTTC | CASSQRRGGAETQYF
TRBJ2-1 | . | few | TRBV7-2 | TGTGCCAGCAGCTTACTGGGGGGGCCAGGAAATGAGCAGTTCTTC | CASSLLGGPGNEQFF
TRBJ2-1 | . | . | TRBV4-3 | TGCGCCAGCAGCCAAGGACTAGTCGGTGAGCAGTTCTTC | CASSQGLVGEQFF
TRBJ1-3 | TRBD1 | many | TRBV4-2 | TGTGCCAGCAGCCACCGGGACAGCCCCTCTGGAAACACCATATATTTT | CASSHRDSPSGNTIYF
TRBJ2-3 | . | . | TRBV20-1 | TGCAGGGGGCGTTTGGAGGGGGGCGTGGCAGATACGCAGTATTTT | CRGRLEGGVADTQYF
TRBJ1-2 | . | . | TRBV29-1 | TGCAGCGTCGCGACCGGGGACAATCCTAACTATGGCTACACCTTC | CSVATGDNPNYGYTF
TRBJ2-3 | . | . | TRBV24-1 | TGTGCAGTCGGGGGCCCGAACACAGATACGCAGTATTTT | CAVGGPNTDTQYF
TRBJ2-3 | . | many | TRBV12-3/TRBV12-4 | TGTGCCAGCAGCTTTGGGACCTCCGGACGCACAGATACGCAGTATTTT | CASSFGTSGRTDTQYF
TRBJ2-1 | . | . | TRBV6-2/TRBV6-3 | TGTGCCAGCAGTTATGGCGGGGCTGGGAATGAGCAGTTCTTC | CASSYGGAGNEQFF
TRBJ1-5 | . | . | TRBV20-1 | TGCAGTGCTACCGTCCGGGCGGGACCCCGAGAACCCCAGCATTTT | CSATVRAGPREPQHF
TRBJ2-7 | TRBD2 | few | TRBV4-2 | TGTGCCAGCAGCCAATCTGCGGGACTAGCTCTTCGGAGCTCCTACGAGCAGTACTTC | CASSQSAGLALRSSYEQYF
TRBJ2-1 | TRBD2 | few | TRBV25-1 | TGTGCCAGCAGGAAAAGCGGGGGGGAATACAATGAGCAGTTCTTC | CASRKSGGEYNEQFF
TRBJ1-1 | . | . | TRBV6-4 | TGTGCCAGCAGCCAGACAACAGGGATGAACACTGAAGCTTTCTTT | CASSQTTGMNTEAFF
TRBJ2-2 | TRBD2 | . | TRBV7-3 | TGTGCCAGCGGAGCGGGGGGGACCGGGGAGCTGTTTTTT | CASGAGGTGELFF
TRBJ1-6 | . | . | TRBV4-1 | TGCGCCAGCAGCCAAGCCCAACGGTATAATTCACCCCTCCACTTT | CASSQAQRYNSPLHF
TRBJ2-5 | . | . | TRBV29-1 | TGCAGCGTTGAAGATCTGTCAGGTCCCCAAGAGACCCAGTACTTC | CSVEDLSGPQETQYF
TRBJ1-3 | TRBD1 | few | TRBV29-1 | TGCAGCGTGAGGACAGGGCAGGGAAACACCATATATTTT | CSVRTGQGNTIYF
TRBJ1-1 | . | few | TRBV30 | TGTGCCTGGAGGCGGAACACTGAAGCTTTCTTT | CAWRRNTEAFF
TRBJ2-1 | . | . | TRBV7-2 | TGTGCCAGCAGCTTAGGGGCCCTAGGGAATGAGCAGTTCTTC | CASSLGALGNEQFF
TRBJ1-5 | . | . | TRBV12-3/TRBV12-4 | TGTGCCAGCCGGACGGAAGGGGCTGGTCAGCCCCAGCATTTT | CASRTEGAGQPQHF
TRBJ2-5 | . | many | TRBV6-2/TRBV6-3 | TGTGCCAGCAGTTATCTTCTGGGGAGGGAGACCCAGTACTTC | CASSYLLGRETQYF
TRBJ2-5 | . | . | TRBV27 | TGTGCCAGCAGTTTATCCAGCTACGGACAAGAGACCCAGTACTTC | CASSLSSYGQETQYF
TRBJ2-5 | . | . | TRBV25-1 | TGTGCCAGCAGTGATGTAGAGACCCAGTACTTC | CASSDVETQYF
TRBJ2-7 | . | . | TRBV4-1 | TGCGCCAGCAGCCCTACCACAGGGACCTCCTACGAGCAGTACTTC | CASSPTTGTSYEQYF
TRBJ2-7 | . | . | TRBV12-3/TRBV12-4 | TGTGCCAGCAGGGCAGGGTCACGCTACGAGCAGTACTTC | CASRAGSRYEQYF
TRBJ2-7 | . | . | TRBV5-6 | TGTGCCAGCAGCTTGCGTCCATCCTCCTACGAGCAGTACTTC | CASSLRPSSYEQYF
TRBJ2-7 | TRBD1 | few | TRBV7-9 | TGTGCCAGCTGGAGGACAGGGATGGAGGGCGAGCAGTACTTC | CASWRTGMEGEQYF
TRBJ2-7 | . | . | TRBV15 | TGTGCCACCAGCACCAGGGTCGCATACGAGCAGTACTTC | CATSTRVAYEQYF
TRBJ2-3 | . | . | TRBV4-1 | TGCGCCAGCAGCCAAGGGGCGAGTTGGGCAGATACGCAGTATTTT | CASSQGASWADTQYF